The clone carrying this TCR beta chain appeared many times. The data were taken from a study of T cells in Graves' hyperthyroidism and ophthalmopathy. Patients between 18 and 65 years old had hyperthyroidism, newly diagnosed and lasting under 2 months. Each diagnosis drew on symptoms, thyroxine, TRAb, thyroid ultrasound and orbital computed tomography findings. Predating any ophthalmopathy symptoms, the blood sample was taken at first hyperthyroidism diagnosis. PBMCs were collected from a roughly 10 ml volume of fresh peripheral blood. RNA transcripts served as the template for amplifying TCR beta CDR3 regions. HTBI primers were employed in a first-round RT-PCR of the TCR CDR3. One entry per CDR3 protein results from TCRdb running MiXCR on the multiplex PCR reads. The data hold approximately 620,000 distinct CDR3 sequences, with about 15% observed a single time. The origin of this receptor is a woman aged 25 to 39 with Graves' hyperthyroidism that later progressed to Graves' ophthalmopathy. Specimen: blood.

CDR3 nucleotides: TGTGCCAGCATACGGACAGGGAAAAACGACGGGACCGGGGAGCTGTTTTTT. As protein: CASIRTGKNDGTGELFF. The rearrangement links TRBV2 to TRBJ2-2; TRBD1 aligns across 8 bases. V shed 7 bases, J shed 5 bases, and the junction held 15 bases outside the gene matches. CDR3 length equals 17 residues. CDR1 and CDR2 (germline): SNHLY, FYNNEI. The entire variable domain, with the rest obtained from reference TRBV2 and TRBJ2-2, is as follows: EPEVTQTPSHQVTQMGQEVILRCVPISNHLYFYWYRQILGQKVEFLVSFYNNEISEKSEIFDDQFSVERPDGSNFTLKIRSTKLEDSAMYFCASIRTGKNDGTGELFFGEGSRLTVL.